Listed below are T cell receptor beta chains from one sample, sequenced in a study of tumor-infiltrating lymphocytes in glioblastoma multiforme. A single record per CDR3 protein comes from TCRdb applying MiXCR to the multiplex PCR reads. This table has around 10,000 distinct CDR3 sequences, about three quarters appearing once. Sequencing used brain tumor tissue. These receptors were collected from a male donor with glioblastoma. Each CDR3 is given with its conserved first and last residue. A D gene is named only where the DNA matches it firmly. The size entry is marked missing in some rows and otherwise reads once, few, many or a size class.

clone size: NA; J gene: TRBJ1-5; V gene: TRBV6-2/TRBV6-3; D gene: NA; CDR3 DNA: TGTGCCAGCACTCTAGGCACAGCTAAGCCCCAGCATTTT; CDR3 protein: CASTLGTAKPQHF
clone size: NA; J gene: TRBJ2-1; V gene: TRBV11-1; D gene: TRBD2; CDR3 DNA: TGTGTCAGCAGCCAATTACTACCTAGCGGGTGGCCGAATGAGCAGTTCTTC; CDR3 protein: CVSSQLLPSGWPNEQFF
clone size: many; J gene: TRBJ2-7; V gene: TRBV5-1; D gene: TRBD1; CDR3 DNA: TGCGCCAGCAGCTTGGGGGTCAGAGGGGGCTTGGGCGAGCAGTACTTC; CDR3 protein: CASSLGVRGGLGEQYF
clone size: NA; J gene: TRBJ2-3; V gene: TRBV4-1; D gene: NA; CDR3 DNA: TGCGCCAGCAGCCAAGAAGGAGGCGGGGTGGCAGATACCCAGTATTTT; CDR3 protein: CASSQEGGGVADTQYF
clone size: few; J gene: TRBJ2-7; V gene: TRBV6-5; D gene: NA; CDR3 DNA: TGTGCCAGCAGTTACTCGTCTGGATCCTCCTACGAGCAGTACTTC; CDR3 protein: CASSYSSGSSYEQYF
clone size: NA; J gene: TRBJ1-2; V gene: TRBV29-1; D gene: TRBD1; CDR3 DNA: TGCAGCGGGCGGACAGGGGGCGACTATGGCTACACCTTC; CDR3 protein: CSGRTGGDYGYTF
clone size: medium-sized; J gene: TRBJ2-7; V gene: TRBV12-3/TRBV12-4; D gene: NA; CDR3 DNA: TGTGCCAGCAGTTTACAGCCTGGCGAGCAGTACTTC; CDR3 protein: CASSLQPGEQYF
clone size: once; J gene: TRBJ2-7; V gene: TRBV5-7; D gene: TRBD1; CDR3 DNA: TGTGCCAGCAGCTTGGAGGCCATGGGACAGACACTTAACGACACAACCTACGAGCAGTACTTC; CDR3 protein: CASSLEAMGQTLNDTTYEQYF
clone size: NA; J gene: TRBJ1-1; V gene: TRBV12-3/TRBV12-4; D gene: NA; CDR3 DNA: TGTGCCAGCAGTTTTTCTCCGAACACTGAAGCTTTCTTT; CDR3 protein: CASSFSPNTEAFF
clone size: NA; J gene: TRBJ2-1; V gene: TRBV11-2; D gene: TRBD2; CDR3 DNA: TGTGCCAGCACCCCCCCAGCGGGAATGAGTAAAGAACAGTTCTTC; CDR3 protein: CASTPPAGMSKEQFF
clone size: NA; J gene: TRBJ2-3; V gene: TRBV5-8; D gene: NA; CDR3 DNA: TGTGCCAGCAGCCGGGGAACAGATATGCAGTATTTT; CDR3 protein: CASSRGTDMQYF
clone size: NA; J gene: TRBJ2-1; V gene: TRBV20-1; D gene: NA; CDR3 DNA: TGCAGTGCTAGGGGTTTGGCGGGAAGTTTTTGGAATGAGCAGTTCTTC; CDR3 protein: CSARGLAGSFWNEQFF
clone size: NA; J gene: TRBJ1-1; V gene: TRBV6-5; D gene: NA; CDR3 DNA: TGTGCCAGCAGTTATTATCGAGAGTCTGGAGCTTTCTTT; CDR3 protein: CASSYYRESGAFF
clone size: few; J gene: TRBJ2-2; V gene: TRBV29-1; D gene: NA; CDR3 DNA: TGCAGCGCCAGGACAGCGAACACCGGGGATCCGTTTTTT; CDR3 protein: CSARTANTGDPFF
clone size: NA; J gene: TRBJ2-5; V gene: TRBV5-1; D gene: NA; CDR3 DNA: TGCGCCAGCAGCTTGAGCCTGTACCAAGAGACCCAATACTTC; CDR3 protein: CASSLSLYQETQYF
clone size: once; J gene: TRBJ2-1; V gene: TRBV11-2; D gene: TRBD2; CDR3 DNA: TGTGCTATGATCCCCCTAGCGGGAGTGAATAAAGAGCAGTTCTTC; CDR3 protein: CAMIPLAGVNKEQFF
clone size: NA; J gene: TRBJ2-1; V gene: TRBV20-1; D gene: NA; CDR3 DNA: TGCAGTGCTAGTACTAGCCGCAACAATGAGCAGTTCTTC; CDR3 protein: CSASTSRNNEQFF
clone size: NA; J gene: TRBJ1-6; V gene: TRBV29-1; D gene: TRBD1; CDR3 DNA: TGCAGCGTTGCCAGGGACAGGGAATCACCATTCCACTTT; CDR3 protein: CSVARDRESPFHF
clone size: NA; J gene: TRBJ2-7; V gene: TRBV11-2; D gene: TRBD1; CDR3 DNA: TGTGCCAGCAGCTTAGACGGACAGGGGGTCGACGAGCAGTACTTC; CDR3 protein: CASSLDGQGVDEQYF
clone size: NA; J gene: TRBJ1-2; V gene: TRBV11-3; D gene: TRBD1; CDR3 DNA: TGTGCCAGCAGCCGTGACAGGGAGAATGGCTACACCTTC; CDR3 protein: CASSRDRENGYTF
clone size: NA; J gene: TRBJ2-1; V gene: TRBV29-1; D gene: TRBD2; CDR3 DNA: TGCAGCGTTGAGGGGCGGCGGGGGGGCAAAGAGCAGTGCTTC; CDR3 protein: CSVEGRRGGKEQCF
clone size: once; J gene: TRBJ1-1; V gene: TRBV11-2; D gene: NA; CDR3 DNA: TGTGCCAGCAGCGCCTATGAGCGCGCTGTAGCTTACTTT; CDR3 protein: CASSAYERAVAYF
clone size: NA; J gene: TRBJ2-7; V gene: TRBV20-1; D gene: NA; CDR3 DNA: TGCGGTGCTAGAGAAGGGGCTTCGGAGGGTTACGAGCAATACTTC; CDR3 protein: CGAREGASEGYEQYF
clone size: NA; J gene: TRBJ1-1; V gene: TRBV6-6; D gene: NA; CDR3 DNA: TGTGCCAGCAGTTACTCGGACAACACTGAAGCTTTCTTT; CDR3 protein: CASSYSDNTEAFF
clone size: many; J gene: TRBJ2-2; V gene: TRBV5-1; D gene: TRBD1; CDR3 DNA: TGCGCCAGCAGCGGGGGACAGTGGAACACCGGGGAGCTGTTTTTT; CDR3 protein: CASSGGQWNTGELFF
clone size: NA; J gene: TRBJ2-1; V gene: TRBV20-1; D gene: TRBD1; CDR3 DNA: TGCAGTGCTAGAGTTGGGACAGGGGGGCGCAATGAGCAGTTCTTC; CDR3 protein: CSARVGTGGRNEQFF
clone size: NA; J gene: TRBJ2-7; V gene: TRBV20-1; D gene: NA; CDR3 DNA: TGCAGTGATAGAGCCGCGGGACTCTCGGAGGAGCAGTACTTC; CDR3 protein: CSDRAAGLSEEQYF
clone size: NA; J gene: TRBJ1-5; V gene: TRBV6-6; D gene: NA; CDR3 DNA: TGTGCCAGCAGACCCTACTTGGACGCATCCGATAGCAATCAGCCCCAGCATTTT; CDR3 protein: CASRPYLDASDSNQPQHF
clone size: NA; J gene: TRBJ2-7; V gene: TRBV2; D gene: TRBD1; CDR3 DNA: TGTGCCAGCAGTGACTTTTTGGGACAGGGCATCGAGCACTACTTC; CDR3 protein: CASSDFLGQGIEHYF
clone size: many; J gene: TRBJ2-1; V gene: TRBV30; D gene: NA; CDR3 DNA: TGTGCCTGGAGTCTAAAGGAGTTCATAGGCAATGAGCAGTTCTTC; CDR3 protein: CAWSLKEFIGNEQFF
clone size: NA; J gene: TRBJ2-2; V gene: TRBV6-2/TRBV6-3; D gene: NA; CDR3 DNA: TGTGCCAGCAGTTTTGGGAGAACCGGGGAGCTGTTTTTT; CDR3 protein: CASSFGRTGELFF
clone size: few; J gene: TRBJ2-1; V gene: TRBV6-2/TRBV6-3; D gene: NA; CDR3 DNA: TGTGCCAGCAGTTACTTAGCGGAACAGCACAATGAGCAGTTCTTC; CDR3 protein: CASSYLAEQHNEQFF
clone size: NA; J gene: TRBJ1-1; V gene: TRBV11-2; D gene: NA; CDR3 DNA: TGTGCCAGCAGCTTAGTTCGTTGGGGGACTGAAGCTTTCTTT; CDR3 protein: CASSLVRWGTEAFF
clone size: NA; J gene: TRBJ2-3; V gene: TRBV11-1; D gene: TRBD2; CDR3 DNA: TGTGCCAGCTGCGGGGGACTACTGAATACGCAGTATTTT; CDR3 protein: CASCGGLLNTQYF
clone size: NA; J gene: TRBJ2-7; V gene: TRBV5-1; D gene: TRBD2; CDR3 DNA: TGCGCCGGCAGCTTGGCCGGGGGGAGCGTCTTATTCGATCAGTGCTTC; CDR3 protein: CAGSLAGGSVLFDQCF
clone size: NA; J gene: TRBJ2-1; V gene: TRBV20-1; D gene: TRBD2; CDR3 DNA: TGCAGTGCCCCAGCGGGAGGGTTCTACAATGAGCAGTTCTTC; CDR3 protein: CSAPAGGFYNEQFF
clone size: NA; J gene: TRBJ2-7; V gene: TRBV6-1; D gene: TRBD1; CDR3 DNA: TGTGCCAGCAGTGGAGAGACAGGGGGAAACTACGAGCAGTACTTC; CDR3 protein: CASSGETGGNYEQYF
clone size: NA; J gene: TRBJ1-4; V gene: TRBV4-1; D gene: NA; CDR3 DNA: TGCGCCAGCAGCCAAGACCGGGGATATCAAAAACTGTTTTTC; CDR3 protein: CASSQDRGYQKLFF
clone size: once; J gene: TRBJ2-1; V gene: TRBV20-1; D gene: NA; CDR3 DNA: TGCAGTGCTAGAGATCGGGTCTACTACAATGAGCAGTTCTTC; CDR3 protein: CSARDRVYYNEQFF
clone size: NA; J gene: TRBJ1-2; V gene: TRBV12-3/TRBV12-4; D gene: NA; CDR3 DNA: TGTGCCAGCAGTTTAACGACAGCACCCTATGGCTACACCTTC; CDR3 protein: CASSLTTAPYGYTF
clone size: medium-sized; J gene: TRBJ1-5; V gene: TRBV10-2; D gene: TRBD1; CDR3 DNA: TGCGCCAGCAGACCCTTGGCGACAGGGGATCAGCCCCAGCATTTT; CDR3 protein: CASRPLATGDQPQHF
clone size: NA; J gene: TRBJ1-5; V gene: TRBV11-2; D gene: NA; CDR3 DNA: TGTGCCACCAGCTTAGTGGAGGATCAGCCCCAACATTTT; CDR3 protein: CATSLVEDQPQHF
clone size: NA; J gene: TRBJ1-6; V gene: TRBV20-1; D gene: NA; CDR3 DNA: TGCAGTGTTAGAGGGCGGGGTTCCATGAATCCACCCCTCCACTTT; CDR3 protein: CSVRGRGSMNPPLHF
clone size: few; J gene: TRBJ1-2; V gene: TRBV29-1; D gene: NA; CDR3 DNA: TGCAGCGCTCACACAGGGATATATGGCTACACCTTC; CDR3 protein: CSAHTGIYGYTF
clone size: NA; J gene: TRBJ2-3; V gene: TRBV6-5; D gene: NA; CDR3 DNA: TGTGCCAGCAGTTACAGGCCCACCAACACAGATACGCAGTATTTT; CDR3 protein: CASSYRPTNTDTQYF
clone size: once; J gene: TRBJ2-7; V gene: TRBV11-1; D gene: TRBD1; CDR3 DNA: TGTGCCAGCAGCAGGAGGGACAGGGGTCGAGCGGTGAGCTCCTACGAGCAGTACTTC; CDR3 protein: CASSRRDRGRAVSSYEQYF
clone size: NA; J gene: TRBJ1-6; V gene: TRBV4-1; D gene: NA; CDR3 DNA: TGCGCCAGTCAGAACCTGGCACCTGGGGTTTCACCCCTCCACTTT; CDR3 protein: CASQNLAPGVSPLHF
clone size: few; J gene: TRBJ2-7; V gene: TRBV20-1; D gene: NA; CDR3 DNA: TGCAGTGATGGCGGGCACTCAACCTCCTACGAGCAGTACTTC; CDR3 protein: CSDGGHSTSYEQYF
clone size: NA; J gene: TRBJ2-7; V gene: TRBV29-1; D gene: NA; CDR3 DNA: TGCAGCGTTGAACAGGGAAACCACGAGCAGTACTTC; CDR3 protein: CSVEQGNHEQYF
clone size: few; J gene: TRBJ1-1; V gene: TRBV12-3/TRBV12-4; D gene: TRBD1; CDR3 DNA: TGTGCCAGCAGTTTGGCAGGGGGGAACACTGAAGCTTTCTTT; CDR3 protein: CASSLAGGNTEAFF
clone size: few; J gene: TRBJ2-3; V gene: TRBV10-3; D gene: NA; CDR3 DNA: TGTGCCATCAGTGAGTCGTATGCAGATACGCAGTATTTT; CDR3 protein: CAISESYADTQYF
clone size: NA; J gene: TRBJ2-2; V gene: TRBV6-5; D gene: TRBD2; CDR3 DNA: TGTGCCAGCAGCAAGACTAGCGGGAGTGTTGCCGGGGAGCTGTTTTTT; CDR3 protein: CASSKTSGSVAGELFF
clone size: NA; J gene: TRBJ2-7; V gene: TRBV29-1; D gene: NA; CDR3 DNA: TGCAGCGTTGAGGTCCAACCCTACGAGCAGTACTTC; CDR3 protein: CSVEVQPYEQYF
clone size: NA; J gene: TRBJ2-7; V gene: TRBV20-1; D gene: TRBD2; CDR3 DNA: TGCAGTGCTAGTGAGGGACTAGGAAACGAGCAGTACTTC; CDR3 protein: CSASEGLGNEQYF
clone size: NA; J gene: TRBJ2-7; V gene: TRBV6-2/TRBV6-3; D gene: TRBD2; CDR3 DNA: TGTGCCAGCAGGACTAGCGGGACCGCTGAGCAGTACTTC; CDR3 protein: CASRTSGTAEQYF
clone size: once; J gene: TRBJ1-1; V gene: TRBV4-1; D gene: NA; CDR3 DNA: TGCGACAGCAGCCACCACAGGGAGGGCACTGAAGATTTTTTT; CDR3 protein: CDSSHHREGTEDFF